A single sample is the source of the 27 T cell receptor beta chains below, sequenced in a study of T cells in Graves' hyperthyroidism and ophthalmopathy. Amplified TCR beta CDR3 regions came from RNA transcripts. The TCR CDR3 first-round RT-PCR relied on the HTBI primer set. Using its own MiXCR run on the multiplex PCR reads, TCRdb lists one record per CDR3 protein. The profile shows 560,000 or so distinct CDR3 sequences, just under 20% of them singletons. What was sequenced was blood. These receptors were obtained from a man aged 35 to 55 with Graves' ophthalmopathy.

The rearrangement links TRBV3-1 to TRBJ1-2; D remains unclear. Trimming stripped 3 bases from V and 4 bases from J, with 9 bases between. This CDR3 region has 13 residues. Per the germline V gene, CDR1 is LGHDT and CDR2 is YNNKEL (reference sequence). The CDR3 coding sequence is TGTGCCAGCAGCCAGGTCGGATCCTATGGCTACACCTTC. Amino acid sequence: CASSQVGSYGYTF.

This clonotype was seen just once. A much larger clone differs by one base, so this may be a read error. The CDR3 nucleotides read TGTGCCAGCCCACCAGGACAGACGATCAAAGCCCAGTACTTC. Translating it yields CASPPGQTIKAQYF. This chain uses TRBV18 with TRBJ2-5, with a tentative D call TRBD1 (6 bases). Germline values: CDR1 KGHSH, CDR2 LQKENI. CDR3 length: 14 amino acids.

The V gene is TRBV7-2, the J gene TRBJ2-3, with 10 positions matching TRBD1. J gave up 5 bases and V 5 bases, and 7 bases lay outside the gene matches. Germline V gives CDR1 SGHTA, CDR2 FQGNSA. This CDR3 spans 15 amino acids. The CDR3 loop reads CASSLLGTGEDTQYF. DNA of the CDR3: TGTGCCAGCAGCCTCTTGGGGACAGGGGAAGATACGCAGTATTTT.

This clonotype occurred many times. The V call is TRBV6-1, the J call TRBJ1-2; D gene uncertain. CDR3 size: 13 residues. Per germline, CDR1 MNHNS and CDR2 SASEGT. Trimming left V 6 bases short and J 1 base short, with 9 bases between. The CDR3 DNA reads TGTGCCAGCAGCCTCGAGCTTAACTATGGCTACACCTTC. Translation gives CASSLELNYGYTF.

V is TRBV18 and J is TRBJ2-7, with D perhaps TRBD2 (5 bases). CDR3 length: 14 residues. Trimming stripped 3 bases from V and 2 bases from J, with 11 bases between. CDR1 KGHSH and CDR2 LQKENI come from the germline V gene. This CDR3 is CASSPAERTYEQYF. CDR3 nucleotide sequence: TGTGCCAGCTCACCCGCGGAGCGGACCTACGAGCAGTACTTC.

The chain links TRBV29-1 to TRBJ2-1; D is undetermined. This CDR3 region has 10 residues. The germline gives CDR1 SQVTM, CDR2 ANQGSEA. V was cut by 3 bases and J by 12 bases, with 9 bases left in between. The CDR3: CSVDLSGQFF. The DNA for the CDR3 is TGCAGCGTTGACCTCTCGGGGCAGTTCTTC.

There are many counts of this clonotype. The chain employs TRBV30 and TRBJ2-7; D is unresolved. Trimming removed 0 bases from V and 3 bases from J, with 3 bases in between. Germline loops: CDR1 GTSNPN, CDR2 SVGIG (reference sequence). The CDR3 runs 11 residues. Here the CDR3 reads CAWSVLYEQYF. CDR3 coding DNA: TGTGCCTGGAGTGTACTCTACGAGCAGTACTTC.

CDR3 nucleotide sequence: TGCAGTGCCCTCCGGGGGAGCGGGGCCGGCGAGCAGTACTTC. Protein product: CSALRGSGAGEQYF. The chain is built from TRBV20-1 and TRBJ2-7, with 7 positions matching TRBD2. Per the germline V gene, CDR1 is DFQATT and CDR2 is SNEGSKA (reference sequence). Trimming cost V 6 bases and J 6 bases; bases outside gene matches: 14. This CDR3 is built from 14 residues.

The table lists this clonotype with many counts. The genes are TRBV20-1 and TRBJ2-7, with TRBD2 as a possible D gene (5 bases). This CDR3 has 14 amino acids. V lost 0 bases and J lost 4, with 13 bases in between. The germline CDR1 and CDR2 sequences are DFQATT and SNEGSKA (reference sequence). CDR3 loop: CSARDSEGSYEQYF. The CDR3 DNA reads TGCAGTGCTAGAGATAGCGAAGGGAGTTACGAGCAGTACTTC.

This clonotype was counted at least ten times. The chain combines TRBV12-3 or TRBV12-4 with TRBJ1-1; D remains unclear. CDR3 length equals 15 residues. The germline V and J ends were trimmed by 5 bases and 8 bases, with 21 bases remaining between them. CDR3 sequence (DNA): TGTGCCAGCAGTCCCCCCTCGGCCACATTTGGGGAAGCTTTCTTT. Translated, it gives CASSPPSATFGEAFF.

This clonotype was seen a handful of times. The rearrangement joins TRBV10-3 to TRBJ2-7, with D possibly matching TRBD2 (6 bases). Per the germline V gene, CDR1 is ENHRY and CDR2 is SYGVKD. CDR3 size: 11 residues. Trimming pared 10 bases from V and 4 bases from J, leaving 11 bases between. CDR3 bases: TGTGCCACTCAAGGGACTTACGAGCAGTACTTC. This encodes CATQGTYEQYF.

The chain recombines TRBV6-1 with TRBJ1-2; TRBD1 might be the D (5 bases). The CDR3 length is 11 residues. CDR1 is MNHNS and CDR2 is SASEGT in the germline V gene. V lost 6 bases to trimming and J lost 12 bases, with 14 bases between them. The CDR3 coding sequence is TGTGCCAGCAGATTTGGGGACCGGAACACCTTC. Amino acid sequence: CASRFGDRNTF.

This sequence joins TRBV27 and TRBJ2-2; TRBD1 agrees at 9 bases. The CDR3 sequence is 16 residues long. CDR1 and CDR2 (germline): MNHEY, SMNVEV (reference sequence). V dropped 7 bases and J dropped 4; count of bases not matched to a gene: 10. In DNA, the CDR3 is TGTGCCAGCAACCATCACAGGGGGCGCATCACCGGGGAGCTGTTTTTT. Translating it yields CASNHHRGRITGELFF.

The table lists this clonotype with many counts. This chain links TRBV7-2 with TRBJ1-5; the D is unclear. The CDR3 has 14 residues. Germline V gene sequence: CDR1 SGHTA, CDR2 FQGNSA. Trimming took 1 base from V and 0 from J, leaving 4 bases between them. CDR3 DNA: TGTGCCAGCAGCTTAGGGCATAGCAATCAGCCCCAGCATTTT. Protein: CASSLGHSNQPQHF.

A few counts support this clonotype. V gene TRBV28 combines with J gene TRBJ2-2, with TRBD1 identical over 7 bases. Per the germline V gene, CDR1 is MDHEN and CDR2 is SYDVKM. The V segment lost 6 bases and the J segment 6 bases; nucleotides outside the gene matches: 10. The CDR3 consists of 15 residues. The chain's CDR3 is CASSTTGSTAGELFF. CDR3 sequence (DNA): TGTGCCAGCAGCACGACAGGGAGTACGGCCGGGGAGCTGTTTTTT.

This clonotype was picked up a small number of times. The gene calls are TRBV12-3 or TRBV12-4 and TRBJ2-2; D uncertain. V lost 6 bases to trimming and J lost 6 bases, with 14 bases between them. The CDR3 has 14 amino acids. CDR3 protein: CASSPRTFSGELFF. The CDR3 coding sequence is TGTGCCAGCAGCCCGCGGACCTTTTCCGGGGAGCTGTTTTTT.

The V and J genes are TRBV9 and TRBJ1-2; 11 bases agree with TRBD1. The CDR3 has 17 residues. The V gene end was trimmed by 3 bases and the J gene end by 3 bases; junction bases not matched to a gene: 10. The germline gives CDR1 SGDLS, CDR2 YYNGEE. The CDR3 here is CASSERLWTGGYYGYTF. CDR3 sequence (DNA): TGTGCCAGCAGCGAGAGACTTTGGACAGGGGGCTACTATGGCTACACCTTC.

The chain has TRBV4-1 and TRBJ2-5, with D tentatively TRBD1 (5 bases). With 4 bases removed from V and 2 bases from J, the gap between germline ends came to 11 bases. This CDR3 contains 14 residues. CDR1 and CDR2 (germline): MGHRA, YSYEKL. The CDR3 loop reads CASSRVSGQETQYF. In nucleotides, the CDR3 is TGCGCCAGCAGCCGTGTCTCAGGGCAAGAGACCCAGTACTTC.

Ten or more counts support this clonotype. The chain has TRBV12-3 or TRBV12-4 and TRBJ2-7; D remains unclear. CDR3 length: 15 residues. Trimming removed 5 bases at V and 3 bases at J, with 17 bases between. The chain's CDR3 is CASSRRVGPSYEQYF. In DNA form, the CDR3 reads TGTGCCAGCAGTCGACGGGTGGGCCCCAGCTACGAGCAGTACTTC.

The genes are TRBV19 and TRBJ1-1; the D is unclear. V lost 0 bases to trimming and J lost 1 base, with 6 bases between them. The germline V gene has CDR1 LNHDA and CDR2 SQIVND (reference sequence). CDR3 length: 14 residues. CDR3 region: CASSIERRNTEAFF. The CDR3 bases are TGTGCCAGTAGTATAGAAAGGAGGAACACTGAAGCTTTCTTT.

This chain links TRBV19 with TRBJ2-7; D possibly uses TRBD1 or TRBD2 (5 bases each). The V gene lost 6 bases and the J gene lost 5 bases, with 14 bases spanning the gap. Germline loops: CDR1 LNHDA, CDR2 SQIVND (reference sequence). CDR3 length: 13 amino acids. CDR3 bases: TGTGCCAGTAGGGACGGGACGCGAGACGAGCAGTACTTC. Translating gives CASRDGTRDEQYF.

The rearrangement uses TRBV2 and TRBJ2-7, with 11 bases that match TRBD2. V lost 8 bases, J lost 2 bases, and 5 bases stayed unmatched. The CDR3 length is 14 residues. The germline V gene encodes CDR1 SNHLY and CDR2 FYNNEI. The CDR3 region is CASLAGGLTYEQYF. The CDR3, as DNA: TGTGCCAGCCTAGCGGGGGGTCTCACCTACGAGCAGTACTTC.

This clonotype was seen many times. The chain joins TRBV6-1 to TRBJ2-7; 7 bases are a match to TRBD1. Germline loops: CDR1 MNHNS, CDR2 SASEGT. V gave up 5 bases and J gave up 0 bases; unmatched junction bases: 13. CDR3 length: 17 amino acids. CDR3 coding DNA: TGTGCCAGCAGTAAATATTCGACAGGGAAAAGCTCCTACGAGCAGTACTTC. Amino acids: CASSKYSTGKSSYEQYF.

In nucleotides, the CDR3 is TGTGCCAGCAAAGTGGTCAGGGAGGCGAATTCACCCCTCCACTTT. Its protein product is CASKVVREANSPLHF. The V and J genes are TRBV6-1 and TRBJ1-6; a possible D gene is TRBD1 (5 bases). The CDR3 covers 15 residues. V was shortened by 7 bases and J by 7 bases, with 17 bases between the two germline ends. Germline V gene lookup returns CDR1 MNHNS and CDR2 SASEGT.

This clonotype was seen more than once but under ten times. V usage is TRBV30 and J usage is TRBJ1-3; D is undetermined. Germline loops: CDR1 GTSNPN, CDR2 SVGIG (reference sequence). Trimming cost V 3 bases and J 0 bases, with 3 bases left between them. This CDR3 spans 12 amino acids. The CDR3 sequence: CAWRGSGNTIYF. In DNA, the CDR3 is TGTGCCTGGAGGGGCTCTGGAAACACCATATATTTT.

A word on this clonotype: Possible read error: a much larger clone is one base away. The rearrangement joins TRBV5-1 to TRBJ2-5; 7 bases align to TRBD1. CDR1 SGHRS and CDR2 YFSETQ come from the germline V gene. This CDR3 comprises 14 residues. As DNA, the CDR3 is TGTGCCAGCAGCGAACAGGGGCACCAAGAGACCCAGTACTTC. This translates into CASSEQGHQETQYF.

The chain carries TRBV20-1 and TRBJ2-2; the match to TRBD1 covers 7 bases. There are 14 residues in the CDR3. Trimming cost V 4 bases and J 6 bases; bases outside gene matches: 8. Germline CDR1 DFQATT, CDR2 SNEGSKA (reference sequence). The CDR3 nucleotides read TGCAGTGCTACCACAGGGGATTGGGCCGGGGAGCTGTTTTTT. This codes for CSATTGDWAGELFF.